Listed below are T cell receptor beta chains from one sample, sequenced in a study of blood T cells in healthy people across ages. TCRdb re-called the 5' RACE reads through MiXCR, storing one row per CDR3 protein. This sample has fewer than 900,000 distinct CDR3 sequences, with roughly 47% found just once. The sample comprised blood. The receptors stem from a woman in her sixties in good health. CDR3s include the opening cysteine and the closing phenylalanine or tryptophan. A D gene is named only where the DNA matches it firmly. Size is omitted from some rows. Given values are once, few, many or a class for expanded clones.

j_gene	v_gene	d_gene	abundance	CDR3nt	CDR3aa
TRBJ2-7	TRBV28	TRBD1	NA	TGTGCCAGTGGACAGGGCTTCTACGAGCAGTACTTC	CASGQGFYEQYF
TRBJ1-2	TRBV28	NA	few	TGTGCCAGCAGTAGTGAGGTAAACTATGGCTACACCTTC	CASSSEVNYGYTF
TRBJ2-1	TRBV11-3	TRBD2	NA	TGTGCCAGCAGTGGCGGGGGGTTAGAGAATGAGCAGTTCTTC	CASSGGGLENEQFF
TRBJ2-7	TRBV28	TRBD2	NA	TGTGCCAGCAGTTTAGGGGGGGGGAGCGCCACCTACGAGCAGTACTTC	CASSLGGGSATYEQYF
TRBJ2-1	TRBV7-8	NA	NA	TGTGCCAGCTCCCCCACGAGGCAGGGATCCTACAATGAGCAGTTCTTC	CASSPTRQGSYNEQFF
TRBJ2-7	TRBV27	TRBD1	NA	TGTGCCAGCAGTAAGCGGGACAGGGGAAGAGACGAGCAGTACTTC	CASSKRDRGRDEQYF
TRBJ1-2	TRBV14	NA	once	TGTGCCAGCAGCCAAGGTCTATCAGGGAACTATGGCTACACCTTC	CASSQGLSGNYGYTF
TRBJ1-1	TRBV20-1	TRBD1	NA	TGCAGTGCTAAACAGGGGGCCGGGGGCACTGAAGCTTTCTTT	CSAKQGAGGTEAFF
TRBJ2-7	TRBV14	NA	NA	TGTGCCAGCAGCCAAGATTACTTAGGGGGTGCCTACGAGCAGTACTTC	CASSQDYLGGAYEQYF
TRBJ2-7	TRBV5-1	TRBD1	NA	TGCGCCAGCTCGGCGGGACAGGTTCTCTCCTACGGGCAGTACTTC	CASSAGQVLSYGQYF
TRBJ2-7	TRBV6-2/TRBV6-3	TRBD2	NA	TGTGCCAGCAGAGTGGGGGGGAGTGGCGACGAGCAGTACTTC	CASRVGGSGDEQYF
TRBJ2-7	TRBV4-2	TRBD2	many	TGTGCCAGCAGCCAGGAAAGGAGCGGGAACGAGCAGTACTTC	CASSQERSGNEQYF
TRBJ2-3	TRBV7-3	TRBD2	NA	TGTACCAGCAGCTTAAGTGGGACTAGCGGGACGGTTACGCAGTATTTT	CTSSLSGTSGTVTQYF
TRBJ1-2	TRBV27	TRBD1	NA	TGTGCCAGCGGCCTTAGGGACAGGTCGACGGGTGGCTACACCTTC	CASGLRDRSTGGYTF
TRBJ2-3	TRBV20-1	TRBD2	NA	TGCAGTGCTAGAGAGCTAGCGGATAGCACAGATACGCAGTATTTT	CSARELADSTDTQYF
TRBJ2-7	TRBV7-8	NA	NA	TGTGCCAGCACGCGGCAGGGAACGTTCTACGAGCAGTACTTC	CASTRQGTFYEQYF
TRBJ2-3	TRBV7-9	NA	NA	TGTGCCAGCAGCTTAGATAACTTTGCGGGGTATTTT	CASSLDNFAGYF
TRBJ1-1	TRBV24-1	NA	NA	TGTGGCACCAGTGATGGGACATGGCGGAACACTGAAGCTTTCTTT	CGTSDGTWRNTEAFF
TRBJ2-1	TRBV12-3/TRBV12-4	TRBD2	NA	TGTGCCAGCAGTTTCCCGCGGGGGGAGCAGTTCTTC	CASSFPRGEQFF
TRBJ2-7	TRBV7-9	NA	NA	TGTGCCAGCAGCCCCATGGGGGCCCCTATTTACGAGCAGTACTTC	CASSPMGAPIYEQYF
TRBJ2-1	TRBV9	TRBD2	NA	TGTGCCAGCAGCGTTTCTAGCGGGGGCTACAATGAGCAGTTCTTC	CASSVSSGGYNEQFF
TRBJ1-1	TRBV5-1	NA	few	TGCGCCAGCAGCTTGCAAGGGGAGGGAGGAGCTTTCTTT	CASSLQGEGGAFF
TRBJ2-5	TRBV10-3	NA	many	TGTGCCATCAGAGCAGAAACTGCCGGGACCCAGTACTTC	CAIRAETAGTQYF
TRBJ2-3	TRBV5-1	NA	NA	TGCGCCAGCAGCTTGGTCACAGGGCGCGGAGATACGCAGTATTTT	CASSLVTGRGDTQYF
TRBJ2-7	TRBV6-5	TRBD1	NA	TGTGCCAGCAGGCGGGACAGGGACGGCAACGAGCAGTACTTC	CASRRDRDGNEQYF
TRBJ2-1	TRBV5-1	NA	few	TGCGCCAGCAGCGCTCGGACCTGGGCGGGGGCAGGCAATGAGCAGTTCTTC	CASSARTWAGAGNEQFF
TRBJ2-5	TRBV28	NA	NA	NA	CASSSSDRFREQYF
TRBJ1-5	TRBV18	TRBD1	NA	TGTGCCAGCTCACCACCGGGACAGAGGGGCGATCAGCCCCAGCATTTT	CASSPPGQRGDQPQHF
TRBJ1-5	TRBV12-3/TRBV12-4	NA	few	TGTGCCAGCAGTTTAGTTGGTACAGCTAGTCAGCCCCAGCATTTT	CASSLVGTASQPQHF
TRBJ2-1	TRBV12-3/TRBV12-4	NA	few	TGTGCCAGCAGTTTTGGGGGCTCTAGATATGAGCAGTTCTTC	CASSFGGSRYEQFF
TRBJ2-5	TRBV27	TRBD1	NA	TGTGCCAGCAGTTTTACAGGGGCTGTGGAGACCCAGTACTTC	CASSFTGAVETQYF
TRBJ2-3	TRBV7-3	NA	NA	TGTGCCAGCAGCTCGAAGCCCCGGGACCGGGGGACCTACACAGATACGCAGTATTTT	CASSSKPRDRGTYTDTQYF
TRBJ1-2	TRBV12-3/TRBV12-4	TRBD1	few	TGTGCCAGCAGCGCAGGACAGGCCGGCTACACCTTC	CASSAGQAGYTF
TRBJ2-7	TRBV28	NA	NA	TGTGCCAGCAGTTTAACAGCCCCCACCTCCTACGAGCAGTACTTC	CASSLTAPTSYEQYF
TRBJ1-5	TRBV5-1	NA	NA	TGCGCCAGCAGCTTGGCAGCAGGGGAAGGTCCCCAGCATTTT	CASSLAAGEGPQHF
TRBJ2-7	TRBV7-3	NA	NA	TGTGCCAGCAGCCTCGTATCCCCGGAAAGGTATCCGCCCGAGCAGTACTTC	CASSLVSPERYPPEQYF
TRBJ2-1	TRBV9	NA	few	TGTGCCAGCAGCCCTAAAAGGGCCAACGTTCACGGTGAGCAGTTCTTC	CASSPKRANVHGEQFF
TRBJ1-2	TRBV20-1	TRBD1	NA	TGCAGTGCTAGAGAGACAGGGCGATATGGCTACACCTTC	CSARETGRYGYTF
TRBJ1-1	TRBV20-1	NA	few	TGCAGTGCTAGACGTGCCCGGGACCTTTCGAACACTGAAGCTTTCTTT	CSARRARDLSNTEAFF
TRBJ1-5	TRBV6-2/TRBV6-3	NA	few	TGTGCCAGCAGTTACGGTGATAGCAATCAGCCCCAGCATTTT	CASSYGDSNQPQHF
TRBJ2-7	TRBV20-1	NA	NA	TGCAGTGCCTCCCGGCCCGCAGACTACGAGCAGTACTTC	CSASRPADYEQYF
TRBJ2-7	TRBV28	TRBD1	once	TGTGCCAGCAGAGGGACAGGGTCCTACGAGCAGTACTTC	CASRGTGSYEQYF
TRBJ2-4	TRBV4-3	NA	NA	TGCGCCAGCAGCCAAGATCCAGGGAGGATTCAGTACTTC	CASSQDPGRIQYF
TRBJ2-1	TRBV2	NA	NA	TGTGCCAGCACCAAAAATGAGCAGTTCTTC	CASTKNEQFF
TRBJ2-3	TRBV20-1	TRBD2	few	TGCAGTGCTAGACCCATGACTAGCGGGGTTGGCACAGATACGCAGTATTTT	CSARPMTSGVGTDTQYF
TRBJ2-5	TRBV7-2	TRBD2	NA	TGTGCCAGCAGCGAACTAGCGGATAAGGAGACCCAGTACTTC	CASSELADKETQYF
TRBJ1-2	TRBV5-1	NA	few	TGCGCCAGCAGCTTGGATACAGGCCGGACGGTCTATGGCTACACCTTC	CASSLDTGRTVYGYTF
TRBJ2-7	TRBV4-1	TRBD2	NA	TGCGCCAGCAGCCAAGGCCTAGCTAGCGGGCTCTACGAGCAGTACTTC	CASSQGLASGLYEQYF
TRBJ2-1	TRBV7-8	NA	NA	TGTGCCAGCAGCTTTTGGCGCCTGAGCTCCTACAATGAGCAGTTCTTC	CASSFWRLSSYNEQFF
TRBJ2-3	TRBV20-1	NA	few	TGCAGTGCTGCCCGACTTGAAGATACGCAGTATTTT	CSAARLEDTQYF
TRBJ2-7	TRBV3-1	NA	NA	TGTGCCAGCAGTCTTGATGAGGGACGGGTCTCCTACGAGCAGTACTTC	CASSLDEGRVSYEQYF
TRBJ1-6	TRBV3-1	NA	once	TGTGCCAGCAGCCGGACTCTGGAAGTTAATTCACCCCTCCACTTT	CASSRTLEVNSPLHF
TRBJ1-2	TRBV6-8	NA	NA	TGTGCCAGCAGGCAACGGCATCCCGATGGCTGCACCTTC	CASRQRHPDGCTF
TRBJ2-7	TRBV7-9	NA	NA	TGTGCCAGCAGCTTAAGGGGGGTCGAGCAGTACTTC	CASSLRGVEQYF
TRBJ1-2	TRBV9	NA	NA	TGTGCCAGCAGCGAGGCGGCTAACTATGGCTACACCTTC	CASSEAANYGYTF